This passage covers 24 T cell receptor beta chains from one sample sequenced in a study of cytotoxic CD8 clonotypes in ibrutinib-treated CLL. Here immunoSEQ multiplex PCR was the method, and the copy in TCRdb shows in-frame clones only, minus some. The sample holds some 140,000 clones, approximately 90% seen once. Sequencing was performed on PBMCs, taken after 12 months of ibrutinib treatment. These receptors originate from a human donor with chronic lymphocytic leukemia.

This chain uses TRBV10-1 with TRBJ2-2, with 9 bases fitting TRBD2. Germline loops: CDR1 WNHNN, CDR2 SYGVQD (reference sequence). The CDR3 is 14 residues long. V shed 6 bases, J shed 5 bases, and the junction held 4 bases outside the gene matches. CDR3 bases: TGCGCCAGCAGGGCTAGCGGGAATACCGGGGAGCTGTTTTTT. This sequence encodes CASRASGNTGELFF.

This chain connects TRBV5-1 to TRBJ1-1; 7 positions agree with TRBD1. The V segment lost 1 base and the J segment 0 bases; nucleotides outside the gene matches: 3. This CDR3 has 15 amino acids. Per germline, CDR1 SGHRS and CDR2 YFSETQ. CDR3 DNA sequence: TGCGCCAGCAGCTTGTCGGGACAGCTGAACACTGAAGCTTTCTTT. Residues: CASSLSGQLNTEAFF.

The rearrangement uses TRBV5-1 and TRBJ2-3; perhaps TRBD2 as D (5 bases). This CDR3 is 14 amino acids long. Germline loops: CDR1 SGHRS, CDR2 YFSETQ. With 4 bases removed from V and 4 bases from J, the gap between germline ends came to 13 bases. CDR3 region: CASSPGLESDTQYF. The CDR3 nucleotides read TGCGCCAGCAGCCCCGGACTTGAGTCAGATACGCAGTATTTT.

The chain links TRBV6-5 to TRBJ1-1; D is possibly TRBD1 (6 bases). Germline CDR1 is MNHEY and CDR2 is SVGAGI. The CDR3 consists of 14 residues. The germline V and J ends were trimmed by 0 bases and 1 base, with 6 bases remaining between them. The CDR3 spells CASSYSDRNTEAFF. The CDR3 region has the DNA TGTGCCAGCAGTTACTCGGACAGGAACACTGAAGCTTTCTTT.

The chain couples TRBV7-3 to TRBJ2-1, with D tentatively TRBD2 (5 bases). From germline, CDR1 is SGHTA and CDR2 FQGTGA. The CDR3 has 16 residues. V gave up 1 base and J gave up 4 bases, with 14 bases separating them. The CDR3 spells CASSLNADWPYNEQFF. The CDR3 DNA reads as TGTGCCAGCAGCTTAAACGCGGACTGGCCTTACAATGAGCAGTTCTTC.

The chain uses TRBV25-1 and TRBJ2-2; D is unclear. CDR1 and CDR2 from the germline V gene are MGHDK and SYGVNS. The CDR3 totals 12 residues. The ends were cut back, 6 bases at V and 2 bases at J, with 4 bases in the middle. The CDR3 reads CASSGNTGELFF. The CDR3 DNA reads as TGTGCCAGCAGCGGAAACACCGGGGAGCTGTTTTTT.

The CDR3 spells CASSQEEVLSTDTQYF. The CDR3 DNA follows: TGCGCCAGCAGCCAAGAGGAGGTCCTCAGCACAGATACGCAGTATTTT. V is TRBV4-1 and J is TRBJ2-3, with D possibly being TRBD2 (5 bases). CDR1 and CDR2 (germline): MGHRA, YSYEKL. The ends were cut back, 0 bases at V and 0 bases at J, with 10 bases in the middle. The CDR3 spans 16 residues.

The chain employs TRBV18 and TRBJ2-3, with 8 positions matching TRBD2. After removal of 3 bases from V and 5 bases from J, the junction contained 4 bases not matched to a gene. This CDR3 has 14 residues. Germline CDR1 and CDR2: KGHSH and LQKENI. CDR3 amino acids: CASSPLLAGDTQYF. DNA of the CDR3: TGTGCCAGCTCACCGCTGCTAGCGGGAGATACGCAGTATTTT.

The chain has TRBV20-1 and TRBJ2-5; D is uncertain. There are 11 residues in the CDR3. Deletions cut 0 bases from V and 7 bases from J, with 6 bases between. CDR1 and CDR2 (germline): DFQATT, SNEGSKA (reference sequence). Written as DNA, the CDR3 is TGCAGTGCTAGAGACCGGGTGACCCAGTACTTC. It codes for CSARDRVTQYF.

The count of this clone is one. The V gene is TRBV18, the J gene TRBJ1-5, with TRBD1 as a possible D gene (5 bases). The V end was cut by 3 bases, the J end by 2 bases, with 8 bases between. The length of the CDR3 is 14 residues. CDR1 and CDR2 from the germline V gene are KGHSH and LQKENI. CDR3 loop: CASSPDRRNQPQHF. The CDR3 nucleotides read TGTGCCAGCTCACCTGACAGACGCAATCAGCCCCAGCATTTT.

This chain links TRBV15 with TRBJ2-5, with TRBD1 matching over 7 bases. The CDR3 consists of 17 residues. Per the germline V gene, CDR1 is LNHNV and CDR2 is YYDKDF (reference sequence). Losses at the gene ends were 0 bases for V and 5 bases for J; bases not matched to a gene: 12. The CDR3 reads CATSRDFDRALLETQYF. CDR3 nucleotides: TGTGCCACCAGCAGAGATTTCGACAGGGCCCTTCTGGAGACCCAGTACTTC.

CDR3 amino acids: CASSVTGGKGNEQFF. Here the CDR3 DNA reads TGTGCCAGCAGCGTTACAGGGGGCAAGGGAAATGAGCAGTTCTTC. This chain links TRBV2 with TRBJ2-1; 9 positions match TRBD1. The CDR3 sequence is 15 residues long. With 6 bases clipped from V and 7 bases from J, the junction kept 10 bases outside the gene matches. The germline CDR1 and CDR2 sequences are SNHLY and FYNNEI. Using reference TRBV2 and TRBJ2-1 for the parts outside the CDR3, the full variable domain is EPEVTQTPSHQVTQMGQEVILRCVPISNHLYFYWYRQILGQKVEFLVSFYNNEISEKSEIFDDQFSVERPDGSNFTLKIRSTKLEDSAMYFCASSVTGGKGNEQFFGPGTRLTVL.

The chain has TRBV6-5 and TRBJ2-7; 7 positions match TRBD2. There are 16 residues in the CDR3. After removal of 0 bases from V and 3 bases from J, the junction contained 8 bases not matched to a gene. The germline V gene has CDR1 MNHEY and CDR2 SVGAGI. CDR3 protein: CASSYSSGAPLYEQYF. Written as DNA, the CDR3 is TGTGCCAGCAGTTACTCAAGCGGGGCACCCCTCTACGAGCAGTACTTC.

The table lists this clone with a count of one. The V and J genes are TRBV7-2 and TRBJ1-1; tentatively, D is TRBD1 (6 bases). The CDR3 extends over 16 amino acids. Germline loops: CDR1 SGHTA, CDR2 FQGNSA. Trimming took 5 bases from V and 1 from J, leaving 17 bases between them. The CDR3 DNA follows: TGTGCCAGCAGCCCGTCACAGGGTATGAGGAACACTGAAGCTTTCTTT. Its translation is CASSPSQGMRNTEAFF.

The chain carries TRBV18 and TRBJ2-5; D is possibly TRBD2 (6 bases). The CDR3 has 16 residues. From germline, CDR1 is KGHSH and CDR2 LQKENI. V lost 0 bases and J 4 bases, leaving 15 bases between the germline ends. In DNA form, the CDR3 reads TGTGCCAGCTCACCACCCCGGGCAGGGAGGTTAGAGACCCAGTACTTC. Protein sequence: CASSPPRAGRLETQYF.

The chain couples TRBV5-1 to TRBJ2-1, with unresolved D. Trimming shortened V by 7 bases and J by 0 bases, and 14 bases separated the two germline ends. This CDR3 is 15 amino acids long. CDR1 SGHRS and CDR2 YFSETQ come from the germline V gene. CDR3 nucleotide sequence: TGCGCCAGCTCCCTCGCTCCGAGCTCCTACAATGAGCAGTTCTTC. Amino acid sequence: CASSLAPSSYNEQFF.

This chain uses TRBV19 with TRBJ2-7; D is undetermined. In germline, CDR1 is LNHDA, CDR2 SQIVND (reference sequence). The CDR3 runs to 13 residues. V shed 5 bases and J shed 7 bases, with 15 bases lying between them. The CDR3 nucleotides read TGTGCCAGTAGTGCTCGGGCCATCGGGGAGCAGTACTTC. Its protein is CASSARAIGEQYF.

The gene calls are TRBV6-6 and TRBJ1-5; D ambiguous. Trimming removed 6 bases from V and 3 bases from J, with 12 bases in between. This CDR3 comprises 14 residues. Germline assignment: CDR1 MNHNY and CDR2 SVGAGI (reference sequence). CDR3 nucleotides: TGTGCCAGCAGCTGGCTGGATACCAATCAGCCCCAGCATTTT. Translated, it gives CASSWLDTNQPQHF.

The chain is built from TRBV28 and TRBJ2-7; 7 nucleotides match TRBD2. This CDR3 contains 14 residues. The ends lost 2 bases at V and 0 bases at J; junction bases unmatched: 1. Germline CDR1 is MDHEN and CDR2 is SYDVKM. CDR3 bases: TGTGCCAGCAGTTTACCGGGAGGCTCCTACGAGCAGTACTTC. It yields the protein CASSLPGGSYEQYF.

The chain uses TRBV5-1 and TRBJ2-3, with D unresolved. Germline V gene sequence: CDR1 SGHRS, CDR2 YFSETQ. This CDR3 is 14 amino acids long. Trimming took off 2 bases at V and 7 bases at J, with 14 bases between the two ends. This CDR3 reads CASSFVVAPNTQYF. CDR3 sequence (DNA): TGCGCCAGCAGCTTTGTAGTGGCCCCCAATACGCAGTATTTT.

DNA for the CDR3: TGTGCCAGCAGTTTATTTGGCCCGAGCTCCTACAATGAGCAGTTCTTC. Its protein product is CASSLFGPSSYNEQFF. The J gene is TRBJ2-1, the V gene TRBV27; unclear D gene. Trimming cost V 1 base and J 0 bases, with 10 bases left between them. This CDR3 spans 16 amino acids. CDR1 is MNHEY and CDR2 is SMNVEV in the germline V gene (reference sequence).

This chain connects TRBV11-3 to TRBJ2-1, with 7 bases that match TRBD1. CDR1 is SGHNT, CDR2 YENEEA, per germline. J was trimmed by 6 bases and V by 4 bases; bases with no gene match: 6. CDR3 length: 14 amino acids. The CDR3 reads CASSSEGAVNEQFF. CDR3 nucleotides: TGTGCCAGCAGCTCCGAGGGGGCGGTCAATGAGCAGTTCTTC.

This sequence joins TRBV28 and TRBJ2-1, with 8 bases aligning to TRBD2. Unmatched junction bases numbered 3, after V lost 2 bases and J lost 3 bases. The germline gives CDR1 MDHEN, CDR2 SYDVKM. The CDR3 length is 15 residues. CDR3 residues: CASSLTSGDYNEQFF. The DNA for the CDR3 is TGTGCCAGCAGTTTAACTAGCGGAGACTACAATGAGCAGTTCTTC.

The V and J genes are TRBV28 and TRBJ1-3; D unclear. The V end lost 3 bases, the J end lost 4 bases, and 16 bases lay between the germline ends. Per the germline V gene, CDR1 is MDHEN and CDR2 is SYDVKM. CDR3 length equals 16 residues. The CDR3 DNA is TGTGCCAGCAGTTTTGGTTCGTCAATAGCGGGAAACACCATATATTTT. Its protein is CASSFGSSIAGNTIYF.